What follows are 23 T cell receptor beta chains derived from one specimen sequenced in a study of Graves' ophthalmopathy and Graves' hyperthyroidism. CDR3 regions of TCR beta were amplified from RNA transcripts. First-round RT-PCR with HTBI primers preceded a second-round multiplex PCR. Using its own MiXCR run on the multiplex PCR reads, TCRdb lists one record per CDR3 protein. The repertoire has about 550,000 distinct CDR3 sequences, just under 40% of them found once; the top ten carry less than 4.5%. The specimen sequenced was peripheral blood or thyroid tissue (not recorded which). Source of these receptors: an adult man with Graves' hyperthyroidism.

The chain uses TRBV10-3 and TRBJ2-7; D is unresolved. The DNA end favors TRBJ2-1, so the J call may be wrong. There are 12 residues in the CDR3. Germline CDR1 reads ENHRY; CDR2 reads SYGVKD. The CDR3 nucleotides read TGTGCCATCAGAAAGGAGATGAATGAGCAGTTCTTC. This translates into CAIRKEMNEQFF.

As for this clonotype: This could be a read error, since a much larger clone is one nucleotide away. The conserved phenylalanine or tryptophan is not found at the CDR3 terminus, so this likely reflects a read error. The CDR3 here is CASFGGTEAFL. DNA for the CDR3: TGTGCCAGCTTTGGGGGGACTGAAGCTTTCCTT. V usage is TRBV2 and J usage is TRBJ1-1, with TRBD1 as a possible D gene (5 bases). From germline, CDR1 is SNHLY and CDR2 FYNNEI. This CDR3 contains 11 residues. The ends were cut back, 8 bases at V and 5 bases at J, with 9 bases in the middle.

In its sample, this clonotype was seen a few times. The CDR3 region is CASSSRPASIPYEQYF. CDR3 in DNA: TGTGCCAGCAGTTCCCGACCGGCCTCAATTCCCTACGAGCAGTACTTC. This chain joins TRBV27 and TRBJ2-7; D uncertain. The CDR3 runs 16 residues. The V gene lost 4 bases and the J gene lost 2 bases, with 18 bases spanning the gap. The V gene's germline CDR1 is MNHEY and CDR2 SMNVEV (reference sequence).

CDR3 DNA sequence: TGTGCCACCAGCAGGGGGTACCAAGAGACCCAGTACTTC. Protein product: CATSRGYQETQYF. The chain recombines TRBV15 with TRBJ2-5; D is unresolved. The CDR3 is 13 amino acids. The germline V gene has CDR1 LNHNV and CDR2 YYDKDF (reference sequence). V lost 3 bases and J 0 bases, leaving 5 bases between the germline ends.

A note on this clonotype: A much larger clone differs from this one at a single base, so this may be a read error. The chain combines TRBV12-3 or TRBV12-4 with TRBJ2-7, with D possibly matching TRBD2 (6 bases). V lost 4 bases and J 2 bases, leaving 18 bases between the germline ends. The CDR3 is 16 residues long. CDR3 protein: CASSSAGRPLTYEQYF. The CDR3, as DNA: TGTGCCAGCAGTTCAGCAGGGAGGCCCCTCACCTACGAGCAGTACTTC.

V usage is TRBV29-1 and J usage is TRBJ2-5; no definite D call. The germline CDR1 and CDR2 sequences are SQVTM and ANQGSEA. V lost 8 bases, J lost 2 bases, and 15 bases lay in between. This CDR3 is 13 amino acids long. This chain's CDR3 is CSLALGSQETQYF. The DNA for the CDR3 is TGCAGCTTGGCTCTCGGGTCACAAGAGACCCAGTACTTC.

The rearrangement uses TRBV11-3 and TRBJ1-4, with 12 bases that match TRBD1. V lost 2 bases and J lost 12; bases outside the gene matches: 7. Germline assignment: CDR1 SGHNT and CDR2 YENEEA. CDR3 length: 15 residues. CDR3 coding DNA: TGTGCCAGCAGCTTATTCGGGACAGGGGGCACACAACTGTTTTTT. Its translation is CASSLFGTGGTQLFF.

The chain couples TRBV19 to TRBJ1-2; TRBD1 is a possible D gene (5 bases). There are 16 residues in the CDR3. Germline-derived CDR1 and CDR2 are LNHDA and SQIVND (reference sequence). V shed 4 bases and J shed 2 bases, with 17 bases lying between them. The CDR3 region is CASSRAAPTVNYGYTF. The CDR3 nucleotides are TGTGCCAGTAGTAGGGCAGCCCCGACAGTAAACTATGGCTACACCTTC.

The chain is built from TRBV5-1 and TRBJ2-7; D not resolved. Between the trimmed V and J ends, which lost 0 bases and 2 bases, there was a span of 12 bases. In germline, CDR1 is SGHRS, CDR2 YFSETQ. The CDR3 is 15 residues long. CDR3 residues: CASSLASGSTYEQYF. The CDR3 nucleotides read TGCGCCAGCAGCTTGGCTTCCGGATCGACCTACGAGCAGTACTTC. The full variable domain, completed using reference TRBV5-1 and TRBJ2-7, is KAGVTQTPRYLIKTRGQQVTLSCSPISGHRSVSWYQQTPGQGLQFLFEYFSETQRNKGNFPGRFSGRQFSNSRSEMNVSTLELGDSALYLCASSLASGSTYEQYFGPGTRLTVT.

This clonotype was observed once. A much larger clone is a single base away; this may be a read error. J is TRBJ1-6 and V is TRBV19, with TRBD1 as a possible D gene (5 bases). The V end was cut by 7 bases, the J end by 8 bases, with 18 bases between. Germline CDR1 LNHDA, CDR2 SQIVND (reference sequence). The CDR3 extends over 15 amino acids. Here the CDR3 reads CASNPLQGVDSPLHF. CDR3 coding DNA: TGTGCCAGTAATCCACTCCAGGGAGTCGATTCACCCCTCCACTTT.

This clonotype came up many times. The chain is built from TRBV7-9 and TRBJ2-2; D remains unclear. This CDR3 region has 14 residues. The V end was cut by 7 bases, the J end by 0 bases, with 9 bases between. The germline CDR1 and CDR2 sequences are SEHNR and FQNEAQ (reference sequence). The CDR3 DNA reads TGTGCCAGCATCACCGGGCCGAACACCGGGGAGCTGTTTTTT. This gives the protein CASITGPNTGELFF.

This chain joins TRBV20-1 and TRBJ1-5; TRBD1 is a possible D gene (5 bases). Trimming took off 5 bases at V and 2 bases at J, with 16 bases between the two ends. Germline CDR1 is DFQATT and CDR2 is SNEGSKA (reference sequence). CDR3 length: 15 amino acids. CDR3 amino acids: CSAPTGLAGNQPQHF. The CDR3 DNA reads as TGCAGTGCTCCTACGGGACTAGCGGGCAATCAGCCCCAGCATTTT.

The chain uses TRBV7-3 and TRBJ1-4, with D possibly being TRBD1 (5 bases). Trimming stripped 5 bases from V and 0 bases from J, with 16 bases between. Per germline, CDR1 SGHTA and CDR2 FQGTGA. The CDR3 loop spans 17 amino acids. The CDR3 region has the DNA TGTGCCAGCAGCCCAAGCGGGGGGATTTCAACTAATGAAAAACTGTTTTTT. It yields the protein CASSPSGGISTNEKLFF.

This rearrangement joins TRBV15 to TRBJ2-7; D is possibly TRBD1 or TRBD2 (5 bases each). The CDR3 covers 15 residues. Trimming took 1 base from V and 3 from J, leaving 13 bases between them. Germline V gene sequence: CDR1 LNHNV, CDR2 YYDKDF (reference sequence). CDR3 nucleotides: TGTGCCACCAGCAGAGCCAGGGTGGGGGACTACGAGCAGTACTTC. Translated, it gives CATSRARVGDYEQYF.

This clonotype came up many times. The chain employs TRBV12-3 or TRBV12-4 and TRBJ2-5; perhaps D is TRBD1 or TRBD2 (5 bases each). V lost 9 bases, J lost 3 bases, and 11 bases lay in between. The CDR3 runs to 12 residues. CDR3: CASIGAKETQYF. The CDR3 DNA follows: TGTGCCAGTATCGGGGCGAAAGAGACCCAGTACTTC.

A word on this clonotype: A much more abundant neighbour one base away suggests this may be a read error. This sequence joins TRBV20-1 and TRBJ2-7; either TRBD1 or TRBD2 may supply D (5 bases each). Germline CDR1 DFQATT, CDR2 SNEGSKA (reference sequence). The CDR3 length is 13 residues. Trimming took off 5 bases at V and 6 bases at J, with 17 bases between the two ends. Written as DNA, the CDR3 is TGCAGTGCTGGAGGTTCAGGGCCCTCCGAGCAGTACTTC. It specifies CSAGGSGPSEQYF.

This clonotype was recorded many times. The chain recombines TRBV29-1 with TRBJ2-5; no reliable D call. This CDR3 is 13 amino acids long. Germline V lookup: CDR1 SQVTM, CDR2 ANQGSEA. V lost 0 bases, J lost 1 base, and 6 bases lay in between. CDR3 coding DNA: TGCAGCGTTGAAGAGGGTCGCCAAGAGACCCAGTACTTC. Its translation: CSVEEGRQETQYF.

CDR3 sequence reads: CATSDKTGWSNQPQHF. The CDR3 DNA follows: TGTGCCACCAGTGATAAGACAGGTTGGAGCAATCAGCCCCAGCATTTT. This sequence joins TRBV24-1 and TRBJ1-5; maybe TRBD1 (6 bases). Per germline, CDR1 KGHDR and CDR2 SFDVKD. The CDR3 spans 16 residues. The ends were cut back, 3 bases at V and 1 base at J, with 12 bases in the middle.

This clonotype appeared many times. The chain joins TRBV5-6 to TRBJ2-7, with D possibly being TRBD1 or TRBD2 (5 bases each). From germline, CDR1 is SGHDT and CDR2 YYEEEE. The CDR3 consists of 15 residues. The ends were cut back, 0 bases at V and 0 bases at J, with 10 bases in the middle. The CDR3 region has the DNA TGTGCCAGCAGCTTGGGTTGGGGGAGCTCCTACGAGCAGTACTTC. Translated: CASSLGWGSSYEQYF.

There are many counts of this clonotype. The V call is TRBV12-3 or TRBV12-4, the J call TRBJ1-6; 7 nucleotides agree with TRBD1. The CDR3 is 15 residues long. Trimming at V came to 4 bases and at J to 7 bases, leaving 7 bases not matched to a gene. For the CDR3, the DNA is TGTGCCAGCAGTTCACGACAGGGAGGGAATTCACCCCTCCACTTT. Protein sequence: CASSSRQGGNSPLHF.

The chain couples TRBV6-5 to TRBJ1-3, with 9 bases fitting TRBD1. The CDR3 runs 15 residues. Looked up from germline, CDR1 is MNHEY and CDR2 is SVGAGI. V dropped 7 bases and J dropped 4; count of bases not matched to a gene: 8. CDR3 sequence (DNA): TGTGCCAGCATCAAGACAGGGGGGGAAGGAAACACCATATATTTT. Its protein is CASIKTGGEGNTIYF.

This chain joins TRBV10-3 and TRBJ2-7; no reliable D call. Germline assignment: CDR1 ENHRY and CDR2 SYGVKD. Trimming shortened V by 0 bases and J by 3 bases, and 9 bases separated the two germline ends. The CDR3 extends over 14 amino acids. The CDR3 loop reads CAISESGNLYEQYF. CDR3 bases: TGTGCCATCAGTGAGTCGGGCAATCTCTACGAGCAGTACTTC.

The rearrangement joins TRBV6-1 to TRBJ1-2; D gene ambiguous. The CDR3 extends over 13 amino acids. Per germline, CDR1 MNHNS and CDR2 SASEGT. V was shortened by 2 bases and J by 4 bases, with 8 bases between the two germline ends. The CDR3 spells CASSEKLVYGYTF. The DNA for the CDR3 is TGTGCCAGCAGTGAAAAATTAGTCTATGGCTACACCTTC.